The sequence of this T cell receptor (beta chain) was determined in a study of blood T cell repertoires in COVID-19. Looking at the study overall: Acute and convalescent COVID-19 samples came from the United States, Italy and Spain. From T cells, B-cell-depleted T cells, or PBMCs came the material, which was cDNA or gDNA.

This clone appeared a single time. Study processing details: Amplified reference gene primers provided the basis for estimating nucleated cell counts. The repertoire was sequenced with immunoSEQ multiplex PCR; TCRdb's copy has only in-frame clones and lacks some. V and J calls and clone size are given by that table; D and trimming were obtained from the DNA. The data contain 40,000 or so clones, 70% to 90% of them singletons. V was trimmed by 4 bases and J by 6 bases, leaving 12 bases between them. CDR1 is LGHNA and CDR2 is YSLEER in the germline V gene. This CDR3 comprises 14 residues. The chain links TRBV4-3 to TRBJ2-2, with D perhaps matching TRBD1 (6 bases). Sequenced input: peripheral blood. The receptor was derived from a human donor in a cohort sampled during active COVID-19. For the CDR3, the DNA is TGCGCCAGCAGCCGCACCTCAGGGGCCGGGGAGCTGTTTTTT. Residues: CASSRTSGAGELFF.